Sequencing of this T cell receptor beta chain was carried out in a study of CD8 T cells in ankylosing spondylitis. Findings and caveats of the study: A motif in TCR beta, a set of eight highly homologous variants, appeared characteristic of ankylosing spondylitis blood. Disease-linked clones bore a CD8+ phenotype, appearing relatively rarely in peripheral blood.

CDR1 and CDR2 from the germline V gene are ENHRY and SYGVKD. Trimming pared 3 bases from V and 5 bases from J, leaving 8 bases between. This CDR3 is 13 amino acids long. Turning to this clonotype: Its antigen is currently unknown.

TCRdb itself ran the 5' RACE reads through MiXCR, one entry per CDR3 protein. The table includes 750,000 to 850,000 distinct CDR3 sequences, about 11% detected once. This rearrangement joins TRBV10-3 to TRBJ1-5; a possible D gene is TRBD1 (5 bases). The source of this sequence is a male donor with ankylosing spondylitis. Specimen: blood, either unsorted or a sorted T cell fraction (not recorded which). CDR3 sequence reads: CAISEVGDQPQHF. As DNA, the CDR3 is TGTGCCATCAGTGAAGTGGGGGATCAGCCCCAGCATTTT.